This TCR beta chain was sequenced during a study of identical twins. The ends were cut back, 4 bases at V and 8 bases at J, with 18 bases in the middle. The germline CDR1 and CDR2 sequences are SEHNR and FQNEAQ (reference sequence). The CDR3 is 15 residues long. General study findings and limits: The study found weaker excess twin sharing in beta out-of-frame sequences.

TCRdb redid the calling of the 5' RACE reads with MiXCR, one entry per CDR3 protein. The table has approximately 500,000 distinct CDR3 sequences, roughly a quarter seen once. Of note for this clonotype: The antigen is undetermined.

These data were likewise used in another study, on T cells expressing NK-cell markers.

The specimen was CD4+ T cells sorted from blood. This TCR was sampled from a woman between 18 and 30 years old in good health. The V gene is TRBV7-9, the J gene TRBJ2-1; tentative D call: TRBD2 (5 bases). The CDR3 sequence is CASSWRATAVDEQFF. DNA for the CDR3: TGTGCCAGCAGCTGGCGGGCTACGGCGGTCGATGAGCAGTTCTTC.